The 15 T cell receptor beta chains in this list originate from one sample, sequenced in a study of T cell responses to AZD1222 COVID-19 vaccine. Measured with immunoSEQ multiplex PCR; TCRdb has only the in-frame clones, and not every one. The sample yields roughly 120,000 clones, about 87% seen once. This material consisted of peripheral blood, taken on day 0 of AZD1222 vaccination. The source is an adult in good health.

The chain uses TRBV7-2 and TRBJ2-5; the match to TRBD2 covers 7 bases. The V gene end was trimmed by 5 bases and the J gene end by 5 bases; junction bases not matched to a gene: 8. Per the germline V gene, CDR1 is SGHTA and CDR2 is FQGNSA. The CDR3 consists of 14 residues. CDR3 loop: CASSPVGGRETQYF. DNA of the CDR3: TGTGCCAGCAGCCCCGTGGGGGGGAGGGAGACCCAGTACTTC.

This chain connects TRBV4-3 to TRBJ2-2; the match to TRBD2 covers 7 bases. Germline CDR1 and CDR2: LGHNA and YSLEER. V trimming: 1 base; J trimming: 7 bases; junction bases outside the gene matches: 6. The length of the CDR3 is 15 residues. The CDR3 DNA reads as TGCGCCAGCAGCCAAGTGGAGCGGGATAACGGGGAGCTGTTTTTT. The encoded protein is CASSQVERDNGELFF.

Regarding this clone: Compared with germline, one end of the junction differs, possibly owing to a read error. CDR3 protein: CATSIPRTAENIQYF. CDR3 bases: TGTGCCACCAGCATCCCCCGGACAGCCGAAAACATTCAGTACTTC. This chain connects TRBV15 to TRBJ2-4, with TRBD1 as a possible D gene (6 bases). Germline V lookup: CDR1 LNHNV, CDR2 YYDKDF (reference sequence). The CDR3 runs 15 residues.

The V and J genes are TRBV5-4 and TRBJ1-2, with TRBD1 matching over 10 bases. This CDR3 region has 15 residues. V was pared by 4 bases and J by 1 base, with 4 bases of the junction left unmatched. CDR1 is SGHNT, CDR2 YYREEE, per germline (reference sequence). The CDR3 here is CASSPGTGDNYGYTF. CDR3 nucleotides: TGTGCCAGCAGCCCCGGGACAGGGGATAACTATGGCTACACCTTC.

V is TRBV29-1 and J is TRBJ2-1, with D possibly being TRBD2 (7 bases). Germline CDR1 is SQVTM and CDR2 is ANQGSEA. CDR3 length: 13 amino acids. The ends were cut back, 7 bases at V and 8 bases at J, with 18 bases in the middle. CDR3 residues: CSAERGGAYEQFF. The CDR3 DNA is TGCAGCGCCGAACGAGGGGGGGCATATGAGCAGTTCTTC.

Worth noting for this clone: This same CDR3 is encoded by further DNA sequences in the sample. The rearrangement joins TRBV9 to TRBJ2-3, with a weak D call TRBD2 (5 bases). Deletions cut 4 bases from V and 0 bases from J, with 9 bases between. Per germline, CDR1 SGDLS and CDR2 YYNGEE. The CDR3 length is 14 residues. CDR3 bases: TGTGCCAGCAGCCCCCGGGGTAGCACAGATACGCAGTATTTT. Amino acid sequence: CASSPRGSTDTQYF.

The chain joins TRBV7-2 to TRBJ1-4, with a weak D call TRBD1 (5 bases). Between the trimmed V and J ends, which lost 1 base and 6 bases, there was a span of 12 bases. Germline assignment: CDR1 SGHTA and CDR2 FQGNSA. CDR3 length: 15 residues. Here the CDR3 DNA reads TGTGCCAGCAGCTTAGGAGGGAAGGGGTATGAAAAACTGTTTTTT. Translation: CASSLGGKGYEKLFF.

As DNA, the CDR3 is TGTGCCAGTAGTACCAGGGACAGGGGCCGGGAGCTGTTTTTT. Its translation is CASSTRDRGRELFF. The rearrangement joins TRBV19 to TRBJ2-2; 10 nucleotides align to TRBD1. J gave up 9 bases and V 4 bases, and 5 bases lay outside the gene matches. Germline loops: CDR1 LNHDA, CDR2 SQIVND (reference sequence). This CDR3 comprises 14 residues.

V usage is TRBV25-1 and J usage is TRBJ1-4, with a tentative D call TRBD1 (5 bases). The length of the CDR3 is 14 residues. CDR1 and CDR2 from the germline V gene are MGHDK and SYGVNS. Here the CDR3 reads CPPRHGGGSGKLFF. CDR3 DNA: TGTCCCCCCCGCCACGGGGGGGGGAGTGGAAAACTGTTTTTT.

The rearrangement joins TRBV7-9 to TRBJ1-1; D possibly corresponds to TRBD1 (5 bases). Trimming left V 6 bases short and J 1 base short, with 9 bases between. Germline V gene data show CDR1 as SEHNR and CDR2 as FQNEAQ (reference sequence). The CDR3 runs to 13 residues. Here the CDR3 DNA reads TGTGCCAGCAGGCCCAGGGAGAACACTGAAGCTTTCTTT. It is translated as CASRPRENTEAFF.

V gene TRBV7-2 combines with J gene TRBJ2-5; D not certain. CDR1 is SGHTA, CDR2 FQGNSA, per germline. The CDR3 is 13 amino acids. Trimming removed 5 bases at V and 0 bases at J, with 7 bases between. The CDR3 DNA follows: TGTGCCAGCAGCCCTAGGAACCAAGAGACCCAGTACTTC. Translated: CASSPRNQETQYF. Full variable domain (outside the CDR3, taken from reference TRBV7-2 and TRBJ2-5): GAGVSQSPSNKVTEKGKDVELRCDPISGHTALYWYRQSLGQGLEFLIYFQGNSAPDKSGLPSDRFSAERTGGSVSTLTIQRTQQEDSAVYLCASSPRNQETQYFGPGTRLLVL.

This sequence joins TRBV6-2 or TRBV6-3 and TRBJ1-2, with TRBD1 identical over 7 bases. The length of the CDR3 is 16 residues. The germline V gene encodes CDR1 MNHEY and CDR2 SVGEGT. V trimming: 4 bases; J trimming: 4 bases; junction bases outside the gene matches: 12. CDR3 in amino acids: CASSSDLGQNFYGYTF. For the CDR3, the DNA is TGTGCCAGCAGTTCAGATCTGGGACAGAATTTCTATGGCTACACCTTC.

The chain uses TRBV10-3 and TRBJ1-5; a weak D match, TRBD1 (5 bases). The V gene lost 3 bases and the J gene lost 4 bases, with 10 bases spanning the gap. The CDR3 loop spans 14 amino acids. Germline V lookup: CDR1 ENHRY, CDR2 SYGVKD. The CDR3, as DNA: TGTGCCATCAGTGACAGGGATAGGAATCAGCCCCAGCATTTT. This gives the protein CAISDRDRNQPQHF.

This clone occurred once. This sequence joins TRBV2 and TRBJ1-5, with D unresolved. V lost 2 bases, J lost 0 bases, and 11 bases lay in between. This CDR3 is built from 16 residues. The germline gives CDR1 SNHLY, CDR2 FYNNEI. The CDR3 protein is CASSEWTVLSNQPQHF. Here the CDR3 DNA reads TGTGCCAGCAGTGAATGGACGGTCCTTAGCAATCAGCCCCAGCATTTT.

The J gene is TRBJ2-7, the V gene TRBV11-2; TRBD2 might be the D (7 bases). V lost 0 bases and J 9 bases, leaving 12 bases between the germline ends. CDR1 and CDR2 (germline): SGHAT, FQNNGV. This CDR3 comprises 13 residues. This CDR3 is CASSLDRGGWQYF. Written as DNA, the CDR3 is TGTGCCAGCAGCTTAGACAGGGGAGGGTGGCAGTACTTC. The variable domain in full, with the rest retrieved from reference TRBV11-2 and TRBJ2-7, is EAGVAQSPRYKIIEKRQSVAFWCNPISGHATLYWYQQILGQGPKLLIQFQNNGVVDDSQLPKDRFSAERLKGVDSTLKIQPAKLEDSAVYLCASSLDRGGWQYFGPGTRLTVT.